These 9 T cell receptor beta chains originate from one sample sequenced in a study of identical twins (dated by TCRdb to the mid-2010s). The library relied on 5' RACE. Sequencing took place on an Illumina HiSeq 2000. The public reads were reanalyzed by TCRdb: fastp trimming at Q25, MiXCR alignment, in-frame beta chains only. Identical CDR3 proteins give one entry, which carries the most common genes and DNA. Present in this sample are about 720,000 distinct CDR3 sequences, more than 6.5% of which were seen just once. The ten largest clonotypes hold approximately 0.89% of the sample. The same data also contributed to another study, on yellow fever vaccine responses in identical twins.

Material: PBMCs. Every receptor here comes from a woman younger than 30 in good health.

The chain employs TRBV20-1 and TRBJ2-1; D ambiguous. CDR1 DFQATT and CDR2 SNEGSKA come from the germline V gene (reference sequence). Trimming removed 5 bases from V and 0 bases from J, with 14 bases in between. The CDR3 has 15 residues. The CDR3 coding sequence is TGCAGTGCTCGAACTCTTATTAGCTCCTACAATGAGCAGTTCTTC. Its protein is CSARTLISSYNEQFF.

The chain is built from TRBV20-1 and TRBJ2-1; D ambiguous. The CDR3 covers 17 residues. CDR1 and CDR2 from the germline V gene are DFQATT and SNEGSKA (reference sequence). V shed 0 bases and J shed 1 base, with 16 bases lying between them. The CDR3: CSARDSASLMSYNEQFF. For the CDR3, the DNA is TGCAGTGCTAGAGACTCGGCGTCCTTAATGTCCTACAATGAGCAGTTCTTC.

This rearrangement joins TRBV4-3 to TRBJ2-3; D may be TRBD2 (6 bases). CDR1 LGHNA and CDR2 YSLEER come from the germline V gene. The CDR3 sequence is 15 residues long. Trimming left V 2 bases short and J 4 bases short, with 13 bases between. The DNA for the CDR3 is TGCGCCAGCAGCCAAACGGGAGAGCCGGCAGATACGCAGTATTTT. Amino acids: CASSQTGEPADTQYF.

This clonotype appeared a few times. V usage is TRBV5-6 and J usage is TRBJ2-1, with 8 bases fitting TRBD2. The junction had 5 bases not matched to a gene; V was cut back by 9 bases and J by 0 bases. This CDR3 is 14 amino acids long. Germline V gene data show CDR1 as SGHDT and CDR2 as YYEEEE. The CDR3 loop reads CATHSGISYNEQFF. Written as DNA, the CDR3 is TGTGCCACCCATAGCGGGATCTCCTACAATGAGCAGTTCTTC.

Ten or more counts support this clonotype. Here the CDR3 reads CASSSGQGYYEQYF. CDR3 coding DNA: TGTGCCAGCAGTTCGGGACAGGGCTACTACGAGCAGTACTTC. The genes are TRBV27 and TRBJ2-7, with 9 bases that match TRBD1. Trimming removed 4 bases from V and 3 bases from J; junction bases left unmatched: 4. Germline CDR1 and CDR2: MNHEY and SMNVEV (reference sequence). The CDR3 extends over 14 amino acids.

This rearrangement joins TRBV20-1 to TRBJ2-3; maybe TRBD2 (5 bases). V shed 2 bases and J shed 4 bases, with 22 bases lying between them. CDR1 and CDR2 (germline): DFQATT, SNEGSKA (reference sequence). The CDR3 is 17 residues long. The DNA for the CDR3 is TGCAGTGCTAGACAGTGGGCTAAGCGGACCGGGGCAGATACGCAGTATTTT. Its protein is CSARQWAKRTGADTQYF.

J is TRBJ2-1 and V is TRBV10-3; 9 bases are shared with TRBD2. Per germline, CDR1 ENHRY and CDR2 SYGVKD. The V gene end was trimmed by 9 bases and the J gene end by 6 bases; junction bases not matched to a gene: 9. The CDR3 loop spans 14 amino acids. CDR3: CAICPGLAINEQFF. The CDR3 DNA sequence: TGTGCCATTTGCCCGGGACTAGCTATCAATGAGCAGTTCTTC.

The chain joins TRBV12-3 or TRBV12-4 to TRBJ2-3, with 13 bases aligning to TRBD2. V lost 3 bases to trimming and J lost 2 bases; unmatched junction nucleotides: 11. The CDR3 has 19 residues. The CDR3 DNA reads as TGTGCCAGCAGTTTCCCCACTAGCGGGAGGGCCGAAAACACAGATACGCAGTATTTT. It translates to CASSFPTSGRAENTDTQYF.

This clonotype was observed a handful of times. Here the CDR3 DNA reads TGTGCCTGGAGTCCTGGGACAGTCAGCTCCTACAATGAGCAGTTCTTC. This translates into CAWSPGTVSSYNEQFF. The gene calls are TRBV30 and TRBJ2-1; 7 bases agree with TRBD1. V gave up 2 bases and J gave up 0 bases; unmatched junction bases: 7. The CDR3 sequence is 16 residues long. The germline CDR1 and CDR2 sequences are GTSNPN and SVGIG (reference sequence). The full variable domain, with the rest looked up from reference TRBV30 and TRBJ2-1, is SQTIHQWPATLVQPVGSPLSLECTVEGTSNPNLYWYRQAAGRGLQLLFYSVGIGQISSEVPQNLSASRPQDRQFILSSKKLLLSDSGFYLCAWSPGTVSSYNEQFFGPGTRLTVL.